The present entry profiles one TCR beta chain with its context. Given a much more abundant clone one base away, this may be a read error. The trim removed 0 bases at V and 2 bases at J, leaving 7 bases unmatched. CDR3 length: 16 amino acids. Germline CDR1 and CDR2: SGHDT and YYEEEE. This entry is derived from a study of regulatory T cells in long-lasting Graves disease. The time point denotes: newly diagnosed GD, antithyroid drugs for less than 3 months. After RNA was extracted from PBMCs, the TCR library was made from it. The TCR beta library used iRepertoire HTBI primers with Arm-PCR amplification of CDR3. TCRdb reprocessed the multiplex PCR reads via MiXCR and lists one record per CDR3 protein. The table has about 540,000 distinct CDR3 sequences, roughly 14% seen once. These sequences were also reported in another study, on T cells in Graves' hyperthyroidism and ophthalmopathy.

The source material was peripheral blood mononuclear cells (PBMCs), sampled at new diagnosis, from a patient treated with antithyroid drugs. The TCR was taken from a man in his thirties or forties with Graves disease. The V gene is TRBV5-6, the J gene TRBJ2-7; 8 bases map to TRBD2. CDR3 DNA: TGTGCCAGCAGCTTGGTGGGACTAGTGGGCGCCTACGAGCAGTACTTC. The encoded protein is CASSLVGLVGAYEQYF.